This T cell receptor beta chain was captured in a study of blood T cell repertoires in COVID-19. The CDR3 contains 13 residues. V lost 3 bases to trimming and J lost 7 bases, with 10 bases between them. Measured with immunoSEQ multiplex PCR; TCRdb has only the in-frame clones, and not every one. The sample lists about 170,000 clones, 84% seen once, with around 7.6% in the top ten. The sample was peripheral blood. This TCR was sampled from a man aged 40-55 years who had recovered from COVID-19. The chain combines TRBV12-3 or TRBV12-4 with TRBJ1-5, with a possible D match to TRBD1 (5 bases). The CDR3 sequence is CASSFGGRQPQHF. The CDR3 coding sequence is TGTGCCAGCAGTTTTGGGGGGAGGCAGCCCCAGCATTTT.